A selection of T cell receptor beta chains follows, all from one sample in a study of molecular identifiers for immune sequencing clone quantification. A single record per CDR3 protein comes from TCRdb applying MiXCR to the PCR reads. The sample includes fewer than 350,000 distinct CDR3 sequences, about 21% of them seen just once. Material: naive CD8+ T cells from blood, with Jurkat cell RNA spiked in. Receptors were obtained from a human donor in good health. Some libraries in this study had Jurkat cell RNA spiked in. Both conserved end residues are part of each CDR3. A D gene is named only where the DNA matches it firmly. Only part of the rows carry a size: once, few, many, or a class if the clone is expanded.

CDR3	DNA	size	J	D	V
CASSLLGSYEQYF	TGTGCCAGCAGTTTGTTGGGTTCCTACGAGCAGTACTTC	-	TRBJ2-7	-	TRBV6-2/TRBV6-3
CASNWDPGKGTEAFF	TGTGCCAGCAATTGGGACCCCGGCAAGGGCACTGAAGCTTTCTTT	many	TRBJ1-1	-	TRBV28
CASSPEGQGPIYEQYF	TGTGCCAGCAGCCCCGAGGGACAGGGCCCGATCTACGAGCAGTACTTC	many	TRBJ2-7	TRBD1	TRBV13
CASRLAGGSYEQYF	TGCGCCAGCAGACTGGCGGGGGGCTCCTACGAGCAGTACTTC	-	TRBJ2-7	TRBD2	TRBV5-1
CASSLDAGGTRSTDTQYF	TGTGCCAGCAGCTTAGATGCTGGCGGGACAAGAAGCACAGATACGCAGTATTTT	few	TRBJ2-3	-	TRBV11-2
CASSLWQGIEETQYF	TGTGCCAGCAGTTTATGGCAGGGGATAGAAGAGACCCAGTACTTC	many	TRBJ2-5	-	TRBV12-3/TRBV12-4
CASSIPSEQYF	TGTGCCAGCAGTATTCCCAGCGAGCAGTACTTC	many	TRBJ2-7	-	TRBV6-6
CASSSDSYAQYF	TGTGCCAGCAGTTCTGACTCATATGCGCAGTATTTT	-	TRBJ2-3	-	TRBV12-3/TRBV12-4
CASSQLEGLNTEAFF	TGCGCCAGCAGCCAACTTGAGGGGCTGAATACTGAAGCTTTCTTT	many	TRBJ1-1	-	TRBV4-1
CASSQAQGQGRGTEAFF	TGTGCCAGCAGCCAAGCTCAAGGACAGGGAAGAGGAACTGAAGCTTTCTTT	many	TRBJ1-1	TRBD1	TRBV14